Listed below are T cell receptor beta chains from one sample, sequenced in a study of cytomegalovirus exposure and HLA in healthy donors. Sequenced by immunoSEQ multiplex PCR; TCRdb stores in-frame clones only, minus some. The table lists about 140,000 clones, about 80% of them singletons. What was sequenced was PBMCs. Receptors were obtained from a man in his forties in good health and CMV-seropositive. Both conserved end residues are trimmed from each CDR3.

v_call | cdr3_aa
TRBV27 | ASRHGGQLTYEQY
TRBV6-6 | ASSYVGQGNQPQH
TRBV2 | ASSEFGGLAGEETQY
TRBV4-1 | ASSQVSLYEQY
TRBV5-1 | ASSLEGTLYNSPLH
TRBV6-6 | ASSAAGASTGELF
TRBV10-3 | AISGTANEQY
TRBV19 | ASSIASGVETQY
TRBV6-1 | ASSEENRINYGYT
TRBV6-1 | ASSYPGNTIY
TRBV4-1 | ASSHPLAGTMADTQY
TRBV7-8 | ASSSQAWGNTIY
TRBV15 | ATSAGFGPYEQY
TRBV7-2 | ASREQGRTYGYT
TRBV5-1 | ASSSGQVANYGYT
TRBV7-8 | ASSLSEEQY
TRBV7-6 | ASSSFTEGGNTIY
TRBV5-4 | ASSSMETGNEKLF
TRBV30 | AWSGRGAGYEQY
TRBV27 | ASSGGGGYGYT
TRBV5-4 | ASSLLAGGQETQY
TRBV5-1 | ASSIRVLETQY
TRBV6-1 | ASSLDNSRDGYT
TRBV10-1 | ASSESGTLGRADTQY
TRBV27 | ASSLLLAEGGNEQF
TRBV19 | ASRTTGTGGVEQY
TRBV11-2 | ASSPDRNYGYT
TRBV9 | ASNRGREVNYGYT
TRBV5-1 | ASSPGGVWAAGNQPQH
TRBV7-9 | ASSPLTAYNEQF
TRBV13 | ASSPRPGTEAF
TRBV30 | AWSGPVVAAF
TRBV11-3 | ASSVRQGATFGTDTQY
TRBV23-1 | ASSDRDRFSEAF
TRBV30 | AWSVIGRRGNTIY
TRBV30 | AWSPGQGQAGELF
TRBV18 | ASPSGVGNTGELF
TRBV10-1 | ASGGTSVGEQY
TRBV29-1 | SVDGISGNTIY
TRBV10-3 | AITSTSGSFNEQF